Given below is one T cell receptor beta chain in context. Assay used: immunoSEQ multiplex PCR; TCRdb lists only in-frame clones, some missing. Of fewer than 70,000 clones detected, about two thirds appear once; the ten largest clones hold approximately 15%. The record originates from a study of T cell clones after liver transplantation. Study-level background: Liver transplant recipients had immunosuppression withdrawal attempted within 2 years. Post-transplant blood was tracked for graft-donor-reactive T cell clones identified in a pre-transplant mixed lymphocyte reaction. Pre-transplant mixed lymphocyte reactions yielded third-party-reactive TCRbeta sequences as comparators for graft-donor-reactive sequences.

The CDR3 sequence is 14 residues long. Per the germline V gene, CDR1 is GTSNPN and CDR2 is SVGIG (reference sequence). V lost 1 base to trimming and J lost 5 bases, with 12 bases between them. CD3+CD4+ and CD3+CD8+ cells were FACS-sorted from thawed unstimulated PBMCs. This TCR was sampled from a human donor who received a liver transplant. Sample: CD4+ T cells from blood, taken before liver transplant. This chain joins TRBV30 and TRBJ1-5; D is possibly TRBD1 (6 bases). In nucleotides, the CDR3 is TGTGCCTGGAGTGAGGACAGCCATTATCAGCCCCAGCATTTT. Translating gives CAWSEDSHYQPQHF.